The 28 T cell receptor beta chains below were found in one sample sequenced in a study of blood T cell repertoires in COVID-19. Using immunoSEQ multiplex PCR, the repertoire was profiled, and TCRdb retains in-frame clones only, with some absent. Of approximately 150,000 clones in the sample, 85% to 90% were seen once. The sequenced sample consisted of peripheral blood. Receptors originate from a woman aged 60-75 years with active COVID-19.

The count of this clone is one. The chain combines TRBV6-1 with TRBJ2-5; D might be TRBD1 (6 bases). The CDR3 is made up of 17 amino acids. From germline, CDR1 is MNHNS and CDR2 SASEGT. V lost 2 bases, J lost 4 bases, and 20 bases lay in between. The DNA for the CDR3 is TGTGCCAGCAGTGAAAATTGGGGGCTTGGGAGCCGAGAGACCCAGTACTTC. Protein: CASSENWGLGSRETQYF.

This sequence joins TRBV28 and TRBJ1-1; D not certain. Per germline, CDR1 MDHEN and CDR2 SYDVKM. Trimming left V 5 bases short and J 9 bases short, with 10 bases between. This CDR3 has 11 residues. The CDR3 DNA reads TGTGCCAGCAGTCGGGAGCCGAAAGCTTTCTTT. This encodes CASSREPKAFF.

This chain joins TRBV7-2 and TRBJ2-1, with 10 bases that match TRBD1. Unmatched junction bases numbered 17, after V lost 7 bases and J lost 8 bases. In germline, CDR1 is SGHTA, CDR2 FQGNSA. There are 17 residues in the CDR3. In DNA form, the CDR3 reads TGTGCCAGCAACTACCAACCGGGACAGGGGTTTATACATGAGCAGTTCTTC. Residues: CASNYQPGQGFIHEQFF.

This chain joins TRBV6-2 or TRBV6-3 and TRBJ2-6; weak D call: TRBD2 (6 bases). Trimming stripped 0 bases from V and 0 bases from J, with 18 bases between. The germline V gene encodes CDR1 MNHEY and CDR2 SVGEGT. CDR3 size: 20 residues. CDR3 loop: CASSYSILGRGGSGANVLTF. In nucleotides, the CDR3 is TGTGCCAGCAGTTACTCGATATTGGGACGGGGAGGCTCTGGGGCCAACGTCCTGACTTTC.

The rearrangement joins TRBV7-2 to TRBJ2-1, with TRBD2 as a possible D gene (6 bases). V was shortened by 6 bases and J by 6 bases, with 15 bases between the two germline ends. This CDR3 has 14 amino acids. Germline assignment: CDR1 SGHTA and CDR2 FQGNSA. The CDR3 sequence: CASSRSGGVNEQFF. CDR3 sequence (DNA): TGTGCCAGCAGTCGTAGCGGCGGGGTCAATGAGCAGTTCTTC.

This clone was counted only a few times. The CDR3 here is CAISPWLSQANYGYTF. The CDR3 DNA is TGTGCCATCAGCCCATGGTTATCACAAGCTAACTATGGCTACACCTTC. The chain joins TRBV10-3 to TRBJ1-2; D uncertain. CDR3 length: 16 residues. Germline V gene lookup returns CDR1 ENHRY and CDR2 SYGVKD. With 6 bases removed from V and 0 bases from J, the gap between germline ends came to 17 bases.

The chain employs TRBV4-1 and TRBJ2-1; 7 nucleotides agree with TRBD2. The CDR3 consists of 15 residues. CDR1 is MGHRA and CDR2 is YSYEKL in the germline V gene. With V trimmed by 4 bases and J by 3 bases, 6 bases remained unmatched. CDR3 amino acids: CASSPSGGGYNEQFF. As DNA, the CDR3 is TGCGCCAGCAGCCCCTCGGGCGGGGGCTACAATGAGCAGTTCTTC.

The rearrangement links TRBV7-9 to TRBJ1-2; TRBD1 matches at 10 bases. V shed 5 bases, J shed 2 bases, and the junction held 5 bases outside the gene matches. The CDR3 is 15 amino acids. Germline V gene lookup returns CDR1 SEHNR and CDR2 FQNEAQ (reference sequence). The CDR3 reads CASSARDRGNYGYTF. Here the CDR3 DNA reads TGTGCCAGCAGCGCCCGGGACAGGGGAAACTATGGCTACACCTTC. Complete variable domain (other parts from reference TRBV7-9 and TRBJ1-2): DTGVSQNPRHKITKRGQNVTFRCDPISEHNRLYWYRQTLGQGPEFLTYFQNEAQLEKSRLLSDRFSAERPKGSFSTLEIQRTEQGDSAMYLCASSARDRGNYGYTFGSGTRLTVV.

This chain uses TRBV5-1 with TRBJ2-7, with 14 nucleotides matching TRBD2. The CDR3 extends over 16 amino acids. The trim removed 0 bases at V and 3 bases at J, leaving 2 bases unmatched. Germline assignment: CDR1 SGHRS and CDR2 YFSETQ. CDR3 sequence reads: CASSLGTSGRFYEQYF. The CDR3 DNA reads as TGCGCCAGCAGCTTGGGGACTAGCGGGAGGTTCTACGAGCAGTACTTC.

This clone appeared a single time. This rearrangement joins TRBV7-2 to TRBJ1-3, with D uncertain. Germline CDR1 SGHTA, CDR2 FQGNSA. The CDR3 contains 16 residues. The germline V and J ends were trimmed by 0 bases and 1 base, with 10 bases remaining between them. The CDR3 is CASSLAIPESGNTIYF. In nucleotides, the CDR3 is TGTGCCAGCAGCTTAGCGATACCAGAATCTGGAAACACCATATATTTT.

The rearrangement joins TRBV30 to TRBJ2-1, with TRBD2 matching over 15 bases. Germline trimming cut 4 bases from V and 6 bases from J; bases unmatched to any gene: 10. The germline V gene encodes CDR1 GTSNPN and CDR2 SVGIG (reference sequence). CDR3 length: 17 residues. The CDR3 loop is CAWTRPGLAGGGNEQFF. In nucleotides, the CDR3 is TGTGCCTGGACCCGACCAGGACTAGCGGGAGGGGGCAATGAGCAGTTCTTC. Complete variable domain (other parts from reference TRBV30 and TRBJ2-1): SQTIHQWPATLVQPVGSPLSLECTVEGTSNPNLYWYRQAAGRGLQLLFYSVGIGQISSEVPQNLSASRPQDRQFILSSKKLLLSDSGFYLCAWTRPGLAGGGNEQFFGPGTRLTVL.

The J gene is TRBJ2-1, the V gene TRBV5-1; maybe TRBD2 (5 bases). This CDR3 comprises 15 residues. Germline-derived CDR1 and CDR2 are SGHRS and YFSETQ. V dropped 6 bases and J dropped 0 bases, with 13 bases sitting between them. CDR3 residues: CASKPLAGSYNEQFF. DNA of the CDR3: TGCGCCAGCAAACCCCTAGCAGGCTCCTACAATGAGCAGTTCTTC.

V gene TRBV7-8 combines with J gene TRBJ2-3, with D perhaps TRBD2 (6 bases). This CDR3 contains 14 residues. The V end lost 8 bases, the J end lost 0 bases, and 12 bases lay between the germline ends. Germline CDR1 is SGHVS and CDR2 is FQNEAQ. The CDR3 DNA follows: TGTGCCAGCTTACGCGGGATCAGCACAGATACGCAGTATTTT. Its translation: CASLRGISTDTQYF.

The chain uses TRBV7-2 and TRBJ2-3; D is possibly TRBD2 (6 bases). This CDR3 has 18 residues. Trimming stripped 1 base from V and 1 base from J, with 18 bases between. Germline CDR1 and CDR2: SGHTA and FQGNSA. The chain's CDR3 is CASSLVRAGVGRTDTQYF. In nucleotides, the CDR3 is TGTGCCAGCAGCTTAGTAAGAGCGGGTGTAGGACGCACAGATACGCAGTATTTT.

This chain connects TRBV3-1 (or the pseudogene TRBV3-2) to TRBJ2-1, with D possibly TRBD1 on 6 matching bases. V lost 0 bases, J lost 4 bases, and 16 bases lay in between. CDR1 is LGHDT, CDR2 YNNKEL, per germline (reference sequence). The CDR3 is 17 amino acids. The CDR3 coding sequence is TGTGCCAGCAGCCAAGACACAGGGTTTTTGGGATACAATGAGCAGTTCTTC. Translated: CASSQDTGFLGYNEQFF.

This clone was found once. V and J are TRBV4-1 and TRBJ1-1, with unresolved D. Germline CDR1 is MGHRA and CDR2 is YSYEKL. Trimming shortened V by 4 bases and J by 2 bases, and 14 bases separated the two germline ends. The CDR3 extends over 15 amino acids. The CDR3 bases are TGCGCCAGCAGCCGTACTTTCCGGGAAAACACTGAAGCTTTCTTT. Its protein product is CASSRTFRENTEAFF.

The V gene is TRBV30, the J gene TRBJ2-1; D is perhaps TRBD2 (6 bases). Trimming took off 7 bases at V and 3 bases at J, with 7 bases between the two ends. In germline, CDR1 is GTSNPN, CDR2 SVGIG (reference sequence). The CDR3 contains 11 residues. The CDR3 is CALAVYNEQFF. The DNA for the CDR3 is TGTGCCTTAGCGGTCTACAATGAGCAGTTCTTC.

V and J are TRBV19 and TRBJ2-2; TRBD1 matches at 8 bases. The CDR3 is 14 amino acids. Per the germline V gene, CDR1 is LNHDA and CDR2 is SQIVND (reference sequence). J lost 3 bases, V lost 6 bases, and 3 bases had no gene match. Here the CDR3 DNA reads TGTGCCAGTAGAATACAGGGGGACACCGGGGAGCTGTTTTTT. Its protein product is CASRIQGDTGELFF.

J is TRBJ1-5 and V is TRBV19, with 9 bases matching TRBD1. Germline V lookup: CDR1 LNHDA, CDR2 SQIVND (reference sequence). J was trimmed by 7 bases and V by 1 base; bases with no gene match: 2. The CDR3 runs 14 residues. Here the CDR3 DNA reads TGTGCCAGTAGTATAGGGGGACAGGGACAGCCCCAGCATTTT. Its translation: CASSIGGQGQPQHF.

The chain links TRBV19 to TRBJ2-6; 7 bases fit TRBD1. V gave up 3 bases and J gave up 2 bases; unmatched junction bases: 4. The CDR3 loop spans 16 amino acids. CDR1 and CDR2 from the germline V gene are LNHDA and SQIVND (reference sequence). The CDR3: CASSMLQGAGANVLTF. In nucleotides, the CDR3 is TGTGCCAGTAGTATGTTGCAGGGGGCTGGGGCCAACGTCCTGACTTTC.

The chain employs TRBV27 and TRBJ2-7, with TRBD1 identical over 8 bases. CDR3 size: 14 residues. The V gene's germline CDR1 is MNHEY and CDR2 SMNVEV (reference sequence). The J segment lost 2 bases and the V segment lost 5 bases, leaving 5 bases of the junction unmatched. DNA for the CDR3: TGTGCCAGCAGTATCCGGGACAGGACCTACGAGCAGTACTTC. Protein product: CASSIRDRTYEQYF.

This clone came up a few times. The CDR3 sequence is CATSRDRTESETQYF. The DNA for the CDR3 is TGTGCCACCAGCAGAGATCGGACAGAGTCGGAGACCCAGTACTTC. The chain couples TRBV15 to TRBJ2-5; weak D call: TRBD1 (6 bases). Trimming took 0 bases from V and 5 from J, leaving 13 bases between them. This CDR3 comprises 15 residues. Germline V gene sequence: CDR1 LNHNV, CDR2 YYDKDF (reference sequence).

The chain employs TRBV19 and TRBJ2-3; 11 bases are shared with TRBD1. Germline-derived CDR1 and CDR2 are LNHDA and SQIVND (reference sequence). The CDR3 extends over 16 amino acids. Germline trimming cut 1 base from V and 2 bases from J; bases unmatched to any gene: 2. The DNA of the CDR3 is TGTGCCAGTAGTATAGTAGGACAGGGGGCCACAGATACGCAGTATTTT. It codes for CASSIVGQGATDTQYF.

A single count supports this clone. The rearrangement uses TRBV9 and TRBJ2-7; D perhaps matches TRBD2 (6 bases). This CDR3 has 15 amino acids. Germline lookup yields CDR1 SGDLS and CDR2 YYNGEE. Trimming took off 0 bases at V and 4 bases at J, with 14 bases between the two ends. The DNA of the CDR3 is TGTGCCAGCAGCGTAGCGCCGGGAGTCGGTTACGAGCAGTACTTC. Its translation is CASSVAPGVGYEQYF.

This clone was observed a single time. The chain couples TRBV5-1 to TRBJ1-4, with TRBD1 matching 8 bases. With 4 bases clipped from V and 6 bases from J, the junction kept 8 bases outside the gene matches. The CDR3 covers 15 residues. Germline CDR1 is SGHRS and CDR2 is YFSETQ. The CDR3 DNA follows: TGCGCCAGCAGCGATAACAGGGGGATTTATGAAAAACTGTTTTTT. Translated, it gives CASSDNRGIYEKLFF.

The rearrangement uses TRBV19 and TRBJ1-1, with D tentatively TRBD1 (6 bases). Trimming cost V 10 bases and J 0 bases, with 15 bases left between them. Germline CDR1 and CDR2: LNHDA and SQIVND (reference sequence). This CDR3 region has 14 residues. CDR3 region: CATLGGALNTEAFF. In nucleotides, the CDR3 is TGTGCCACCCTAGGGGGGGCTTTGAACACTGAAGCTTTCTTT. The variable domain in full, completed from reference TRBV19 and TRBJ1-1, reads DGGITQSPKYLFRKEGQNVTLSCEQNLNHDAMYWYRQDPGQGLRLIYYSQIVNDFQKGDIAEGYSVSREKKESFPLTVTSAQKNPTAFYLCATLGGALNTEAFFGQGTRLTVV.

This rearrangement joins TRBV28 to TRBJ2-5, with 8 positions matching TRBD2. CDR1 and CDR2 (germline): MDHEN, SYDVKM. The CDR3 runs 14 residues. J gave up 7 bases and V 5 bases, and 9 bases lay outside the gene matches. The CDR3 region is CASSPGLDPWTQYF. In nucleotides, the CDR3 is TGTGCCAGCAGTCCGGGACTAGATCCCTGGACCCAGTACTTC. The whole variable domain, filled in from reference TRBV28 and TRBJ2-5, reads DVKVTQSSRYLVKRTGEKVFLECVQDMDHENMFWYRQDPGLGLRLIYFSYDVKMKEKGDIPEGYSVSREKKERFSLILESASTNQTSMYLCASSPGLDPWTQYFGPGTRLLVL.

J is TRBJ1-2 and V is TRBV6-5, with TRBD1 matching over 7 bases. The ends lost 2 bases at V and 6 bases at J; junction bases unmatched: 6. Germline CDR1 and CDR2: MNHEY and SVGAGI. There are 14 residues in the CDR3. CDR3: CASSYRGTANGYTF. The CDR3 DNA sequence: TGTGCCAGCAGTTACCGCGGGACAGCGAATGGCTACACCTTC.